What follows are 23 T cell receptor beta chains derived from one specimen sequenced in a study of shared T cell receptors in the human thymus. The assay was immunoSEQ multiplex PCR, and TCRdb's table has in-frame clones only and misses some. The profile shows hundreds of thousands of clones, just under 95% of them singletons. What was sequenced was thymocytes. Source of these receptors: a human donor.

CDR3 protein: CASSSRRRTDSETQYF. In DNA form, the CDR3 reads TGTGCCAGCAGCTCTAGAAGACGGACAGATTCGGAGACCCAGTACTTC. The J gene is TRBJ2-5, the V gene TRBV5-6, with D perhaps TRBD1 (6 bases). V lost 3 bases and J 5 bases, leaving 20 bases between the germline ends. The CDR3 sequence is 16 residues long. Per germline, CDR1 SGHDT and CDR2 YYEEEE.

This clone has just one count. This chain links TRBV15 with TRBJ2-1; D might be TRBD2 (6 bases). Germline CDR1 LNHNV, CDR2 YYDKDF (reference sequence). Deletions cut 5 bases from V and 9 bases from J, with 23 bases between. The CDR3 extends over 16 amino acids. As DNA, the CDR3 is TGTGCCACCAGCGGATGGACTGGAGGGTCTCGGGGTGAGCAGTTCTTC. It specifies CATSGWTGGSRGEQFF.

The V call is TRBV19, the J call TRBJ1-4; 8 positions match TRBD1. V lost 2 bases to trimming and J lost 3 bases; unmatched junction nucleotides: 5. The CDR3 spans 16 residues. Germline-derived CDR1 and CDR2 are LNHDA and SQIVND (reference sequence). Written as DNA, the CDR3 is TGTGCCAGTAGTATACCTGGACAGGGCGCTAATGAAAAACTGTTTTTT. Protein sequence: CASSIPGQGANEKLFF.

The chain has TRBV7-8 and TRBJ1-2, with a weak D call TRBD1 (5 bases). This CDR3 comprises 14 residues. V dropped 1 base and J dropped 3 bases, with 9 bases sitting between them. Per the germline V gene, CDR1 is SGHVS and CDR2 is FQNEAQ. CDR3 bases: TGTGCCAGCAGCTTAGATAGGGGTCACTATGGCTACACCTTC. This gives the protein CASSLDRGHYGYTF.

The rearrangement links TRBV9 to TRBJ1-1; tentatively, D is TRBD1 (5 bases). Germline-derived CDR1 and CDR2 are SGDLS and YYNGEE. CDR3 size: 13 residues. V shed 0 bases and J shed 7 bases, with 10 bases lying between them. The DNA for the CDR3 is TGTGCCAGCAGCGTAGAAAGAACAGGTGAAGCTTTCTTT. It codes for CASSVERTGEAFF.

The genes are TRBV6-6 and TRBJ2-2, with D uncertain. This CDR3 comprises 12 residues. CDR1 and CDR2 (germline): MNHNY, SVGAGI (reference sequence). The V end lost 2 bases, the J end lost 6 bases, and 4 bases lay between the germline ends. CDR3 amino acids: CASSYRPGELFF. The CDR3 DNA sequence: TGTGCCAGCAGTTACAGACCCGGGGAGCTGTTTTTT.

The chain couples TRBV4-1 to TRBJ2-1; 12 nucleotides agree with TRBD2. Germline-derived CDR1 and CDR2 are MGHRA and YSYEKL. This CDR3 has 17 residues. Trimming took 1 base from V and 9 from J; bases not matched to a gene: 10. This CDR3 reads CASSQVSASGRGGEQFF. The CDR3 DNA reads TGCGCCAGCAGCCAAGTGTCGGCTAGCGGGAGGGGGGGTGAGCAGTTCTTC.

This clone appeared a single time. The chain employs TRBV9 and TRBJ2-3; maybe TRBD2 (6 bases). The V end was cut by 4 bases, the J end by 4 bases, with 13 bases between. The CDR3 spans 14 residues. The germline V gene encodes CDR1 SGDLS and CDR2 YYNGEE. CDR3 sequence (DNA): TGTGCCAGCAGCCCCCGGGGAGGCGCAGATACGCAGTATTTT. Translated: CASSPRGGADTQYF.

The rearrangement links TRBV5-1 to TRBJ2-5, with D possibly called TRBD1 or TRBD2 (5 bases each). CDR1 and CDR2 from the germline V gene are SGHRS and YFSETQ. Trimming cost V 4 bases and J 0 bases, with 19 bases left between them. The length of the CDR3 is 17 residues. The DNA for the CDR3 is TGCGCCAGCAGCCCGACTACGGGACCGACAGACCAAGAGACCCAGTACTTC. This encodes CASSPTTGPTDQETQYF.

CDR3 bases: TGTGCCAGCAGTTTAAAGGCTAGCGGGACCCTCTCCTACAATGAGCAGTTCTTC. Translation gives CASSLKASGTLSYNEQFF. The gene calls are TRBV27 and TRBJ2-1; 9 positions agree with TRBD2. This CDR3 comprises 18 residues. Germline lookup yields CDR1 MNHEY and CDR2 SMNVEV (reference sequence). V gave up 2 bases and J gave up 0 bases; unmatched junction bases: 8.

CDR3 DNA: TGTGCCAGCAGTGAAGATCAGGGGGTGATCTATGGCTACACCTTC. Translated, it gives CASSEDQGVIYGYTF. The gene calls are TRBV6-1 and TRBJ1-2; 7 bases are shared with TRBD1. V was clipped by 1 base and J by 4 bases; unmatched bases: 6. This CDR3 spans 15 amino acids. Germline CDR1 and CDR2: MNHNS and SASEGT.

This chain uses TRBV7-2 with TRBJ2-2, with 7 bases that match TRBD2. This CDR3 spans 16 amino acids. V was pared by 5 bases and J by 1 base, with 7 bases of the junction left unmatched. From germline, CDR1 is SGHTA and CDR2 FQGNSA. The CDR3 loop is CASSPQLAGNTGELFF. CDR3 nucleotide sequence: TGTGCCAGCAGCCCGCAGTTAGCGGGGAACACCGGGGAGCTGTTTTTT. Full variable domain (rest looked up from reference TRBV7-2 and TRBJ2-2): GAGVSQSPSNKVTEKGKDVELRCDPISGHTALYWYRQSLGQGLEFLIYFQGNSAPDKSGLPSDRFSAERTGGSVSTLTIQRTQQEDSAVYLCASSPQLAGNTGELFFGEGSRLTVL.

This sequence joins TRBV9 and TRBJ1-1, with TRBD1 identical over 8 bases. V gave up 1 base and J gave up 3 bases; unmatched junction bases: 5. The CDR3 runs to 15 residues. CDR1 SGDLS and CDR2 YYNGEE come from the germline V gene. CDR3 nucleotides: TGTGCCAGCAGCGTAACAGGGGGAAAAGACACTGAAGCTTTCTTT. Protein product: CASSVTGGKDTEAFF.

The CDR3 nucleotides read TGTGCCTGGAGTCCCCGGGTAGCCGGCTACGAGCAGTACTTC. It codes for CAWSPRVAGYEQYF. The chain employs TRBV30 and TRBJ2-7; D is uncertain. V dropped 2 bases and J dropped 3 bases, with 14 bases sitting between them. The CDR3 is 14 residues long. Germline CDR1 GTSNPN, CDR2 SVGIG (reference sequence).

V gene TRBV25-1 combines with J gene TRBJ2-1; D is undetermined. V was pared by 2 bases and J by 4 bases, with 21 bases between. The CDR3 is 18 residues long. Germline V gives CDR1 MGHDK, CDR2 SYGVNS. The DNA of the CDR3 is TGTGCCAGCAGTGAAGCCCCAACGTCGGCGCCAAAATACAATGAGCAGTTCTTC. Amino acid sequence: CASSEAPTSAPKYNEQFF.

J is TRBJ2-3 and V is TRBV6-4, with D possibly being TRBD2 (6 bases). Germline assignment: CDR1 MRHNA and CDR2 SNTAGT. V lost 3 bases, J lost 3 bases, and 13 bases lay in between. The CDR3 length is 15 residues. The CDR3 nucleotides are TGTGCCAGCAGTGAGGAGGGAGGAGGAACAGATACGCAGTATTTT. Protein product: CASSEEGGGTDTQYF.

The chain employs TRBV6-1 and TRBJ2-2; D possibly corresponds to TRBD2 (6 bases). V lost 1 base to trimming and J lost 1 base, with 10 bases between them. Germline V lookup: CDR1 MNHNS, CDR2 SASEGT. The CDR3 sequence is 16 residues long. The CDR3 nucleotides read TGTGCCAGCAGTGAAGGGGTTAGCGGGAACACCGGGGAGCTGTTTTTT. This gives the protein CASSEGVSGNTGELFF.

The V and J genes are TRBV7-9 and TRBJ2-7; 11 nucleotides line up with TRBD2. The V gene end was trimmed by 1 base and the J gene end by 2 bases; junction bases not matched to a gene: 4. Germline CDR1 is SEHNR and CDR2 is FQNEAQ (reference sequence). The CDR3 extends over 16 amino acids. CDR3 in amino acids: CASSLGVSGRAYEQYF. The CDR3 DNA follows: TGTGCCAGCAGCTTAGGTGTTAGCGGGAGGGCCTACGAGCAGTACTTC.

The chain uses TRBV28 and TRBJ2-7, with D hard to call. The CDR3 extends over 12 amino acids. The V gene lost 6 bases and the J gene lost 3 bases, with 9 bases spanning the gap. Germline CDR1 is MDHEN and CDR2 is SYDVKM. The CDR3 loop reads CASSPNFYEQYF. CDR3 nucleotides: TGTGCCAGCAGCCCCAACTTCTACGAGCAGTACTTC.

The chain employs TRBV5-7 and TRBJ2-7; 8 positions match TRBD2. TRBV5-7 is designated an ORF whose function remains uncertain. CDR3 length equals 19 residues. V dropped 1 base and J dropped 5; count of bases not matched to a gene: 20. CDR3 bases: TGTGCCAGCAGCTTGCGCTCGCGGCTAGCGGGCAGGTCGGAGCACGAGCAGTACTTC. Its protein product is CASSLRSRLAGRSEHEQYF.

The rearrangement joins TRBV12-2 to TRBJ2-7; no DNA check was done on the table's D call, TRBD1. TRBV12-2 has pseudogene status. The CDR3 loop spans 19 amino acids. The CDR3 bases are TGTGCAAGTCGCTTAGGGACGATCCTCGAGGCAGGGGGTCCCTACGAGCAGTACTTC. It codes for CASRLGTILEAGGPYEQYF.

V gene TRBV5-5 combines with J gene TRBJ1-4; D gene unclear. Trimming shortened V by 0 bases and J by 8 bases, and 5 bases separated the two germline ends. This CDR3 comprises 12 residues. Germline loops: CDR1 SGHKS, CDR2 YYEKEE (reference sequence). The CDR3 region has the DNA TGTGCCAGCAGCTTGGGAAGCGAAAAACTGTTTTTT. Its translation is CASSLGSEKLFF.

The chain carries TRBV28 and TRBJ1-1; D is unclear. Germline V gene lookup returns CDR1 MDHEN and CDR2 SYDVKM. The CDR3 sequence is 14 residues long. Trimming cost V 3 bases and J 1 base, with 9 bases left between them. CDR3 sequence reads: CASSFILGNTEAFF. CDR3 bases: TGTGCCAGCAGTTTCATTCTGGGGAACACTGAAGCTTTCTTT.